The 9 T cell receptor beta chains reported below all come from one sample, sequenced in a study of graft-versus-host responses after intestinal transplantation. The antigens for these receptors are not known. Clones were sequenced by immunoSEQ multiplex PCR, and TCRdb holds only the in-frame ones, with some missing. This sample yields 70,000 or so clones, of which 75% to 90% are seen a single time; less than 0.45% belongs to the top ten. Sequences were derived from unstimulated CD4+ T cells sorted from spleen or lymph node cells, sampled before transplant. All receptors come from a human donor who was the organ donor for an intestinal transplant.

The chain links TRBV5-6 to TRBJ2-7; 9 nucleotides match TRBD2. The junction had 10 bases not matched to a gene; V was cut back by 3 bases and J by 6 bases. Per the germline V gene, CDR1 is SGHDT and CDR2 is YYEEEE. The CDR3 sequence is 15 residues long. The CDR3 bases are TGTGCCAGCAGCTCTTTAGCGGGGGCCCTCATCGAGCAGTACGTC. Its translation: CASSSLAGALIEQYV.

The chain joins TRBV19 to TRBJ1-1, with TRBD1 as a possible D gene (6 bases). Germline CDR1 is LNHDA and CDR2 is SQIVND (reference sequence). V lost 6 bases and J lost 10, with 18 bases in between. The CDR3 has 13 amino acids. This CDR3 reads CASSSAGGQGAFF. In DNA, the CDR3 is TGTGCCAGTAGCAGCGCGGGGGGGCAGGGAGCTTTCTTT.

This chain joins TRBV7-6 and TRBJ2-2; a possible D gene is TRBD2 (6 bases). Trimming took off 4 bases at V and 1 base at J, with 19 bases between the two ends. The CDR3 spans 18 residues. Per germline, CDR1 SGHVS and CDR2 FNYEAQ. The CDR3 DNA reads TGTGCCAGCAGCTACTTTAAAGGTGTGGGGGGGAACACCGGGGAGCTGTTTTTT. Residues: CASSYFKGVGGNTGELFF.

This clone was found a few times. The V call is TRBV6-5, the J call TRBJ2-5; 8 positions agree with TRBD2. The CDR3 extends over 16 amino acids. Germline V gives CDR1 MNHEY, CDR2 SVGAGI. Trimming removed 4 bases from V and 5 bases from J; junction bases left unmatched: 12. CDR3 DNA: TGTGCCAGCAGTTCCCAGGCCGGGACTAGGCGGGAGACCCAGTACTTC. The encoded protein is CASSSQAGTRRETQYF.

This chain joins TRBV5-1 and TRBJ1-6, with D hard to call. The CDR3 is made up of 15 amino acids. Trimming took 3 bases from V and 6 from J, leaving 13 bases between them. The germline CDR1 and CDR2 sequences are SGHRS and YFSETQ. The chain's CDR3 is CASSYEGFGNSPLHF. The CDR3 bases are TGCGCCAGCAGCTATGAGGGATTTGGTAATTCACCCCTCCACTTT.

V is TRBV19 and J is TRBJ1-5; the match to TRBD1 covers 7 bases. The CDR3 totals 17 residues. Germline CDR1 is LNHDA and CDR2 is SQIVND (reference sequence). Trimming at V came to 2 bases and at J to 0 bases, leaving 7 bases not matched to a gene. CDR3 coding DNA: TGTGCCAGTAGTATAAAAATGGGACAGTATAGCAATCAGCCCCAGCATTTT. It codes for CASSIKMGQYSNQPQHF.

This chain uses TRBV9 with TRBJ2-1; TRBD1 aligns across 7 bases. Unmatched junction bases numbered 7, after V lost 0 bases and J lost 7 bases. Germline V gene sequence: CDR1 SGDLS, CDR2 YYNGEE. This CDR3 is built from 15 residues. CDR3 protein: CASSVGGGSMNEQFF. The CDR3 nucleotides are TGTGCCAGCAGCGTAGGAGGGGGCTCTATGAATGAGCAGTTCTTC.

This chain links TRBV6-1 with TRBJ1-4, with TRBD1 matching over 7 bases. The V and J ends lost 1 base and 2 bases, in that order; junction bases with no gene match: 7. Germline CDR1 and CDR2: MNHNS and SASEGT. The CDR3 contains 17 residues. The CDR3 sequence is CASSEGVGGFTNEKLFF. CDR3 bases: TGTGCCAGCAGTGAAGGGGTAGGGGGCTTCACTAATGAAAAACTGTTTTTT.

The chain couples TRBV28 to TRBJ1-3; no clear D gene. The CDR3 sequence is 12 residues long. Trimming removed 7 bases from V and 4 bases from J, with 8 bases in between. Germline V gene data show CDR1 as MDHEN and CDR2 as SYDVKM. The CDR3 sequence is CASTATGNTIYF. CDR3 DNA: TGTGCCAGCACCGCCACAGGAAACACCATATATTTT.